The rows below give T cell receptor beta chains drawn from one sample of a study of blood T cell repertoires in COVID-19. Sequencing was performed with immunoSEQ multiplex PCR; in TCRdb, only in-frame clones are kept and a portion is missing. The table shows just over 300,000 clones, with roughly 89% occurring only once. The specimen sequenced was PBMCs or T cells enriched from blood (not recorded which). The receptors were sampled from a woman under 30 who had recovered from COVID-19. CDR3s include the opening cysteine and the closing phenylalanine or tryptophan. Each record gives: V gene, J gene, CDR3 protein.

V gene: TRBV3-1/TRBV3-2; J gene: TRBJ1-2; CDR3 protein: CASSQAWGGPYGYTF
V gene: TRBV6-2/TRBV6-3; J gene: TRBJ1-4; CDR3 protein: CASSRPDSQYEKLFF
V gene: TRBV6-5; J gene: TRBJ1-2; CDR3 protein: CASSIQGSYGYTF
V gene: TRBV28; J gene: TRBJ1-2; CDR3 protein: CASSTGQGTYGYTF
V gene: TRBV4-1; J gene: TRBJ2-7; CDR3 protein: CASSQLVLAGGIYEQYF
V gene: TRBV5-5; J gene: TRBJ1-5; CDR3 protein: CASSWTDSNQPQHF
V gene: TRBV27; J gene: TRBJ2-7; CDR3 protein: CASSPAGGYEQYF
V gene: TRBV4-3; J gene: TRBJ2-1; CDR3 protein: CASAHSGGPGQFF
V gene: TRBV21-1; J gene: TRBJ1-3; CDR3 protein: CASSKYSGGQGKGTGNTIYF
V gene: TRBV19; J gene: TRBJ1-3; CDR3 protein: CATSPARFSGNTIYF
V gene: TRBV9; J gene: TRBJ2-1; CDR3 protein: CASSASGSSYNEQFF
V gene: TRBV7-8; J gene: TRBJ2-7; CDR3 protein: CASSVSTGGTYEQYF
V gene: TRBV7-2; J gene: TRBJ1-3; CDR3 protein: CASTAGGGNTIYF
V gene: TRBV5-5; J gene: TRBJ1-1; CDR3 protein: CASSAGTDEAFF
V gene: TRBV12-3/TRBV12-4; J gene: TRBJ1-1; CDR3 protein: CASSFSGNTEAFF
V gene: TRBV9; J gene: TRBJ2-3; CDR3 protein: CASSVDSADTQYF
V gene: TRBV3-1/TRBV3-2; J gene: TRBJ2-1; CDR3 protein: CASSDPGLAATDEQFF
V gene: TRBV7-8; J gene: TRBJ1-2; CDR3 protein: CASSLAGAGYTF
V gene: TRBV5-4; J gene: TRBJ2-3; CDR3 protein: CASHEQGWDTDTQYF
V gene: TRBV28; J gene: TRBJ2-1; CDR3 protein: CASSYPLSIKRGGSSYNEQFF
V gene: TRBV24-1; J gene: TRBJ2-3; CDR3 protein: CATSDPQGTGRRADTQYF
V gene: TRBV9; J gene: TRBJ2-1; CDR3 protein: CASSAVKTSGRHEQFF
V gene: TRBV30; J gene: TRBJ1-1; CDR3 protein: CAWIPHPNTEAFF
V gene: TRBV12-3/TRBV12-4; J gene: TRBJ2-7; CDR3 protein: CASRKAGSGEQYF
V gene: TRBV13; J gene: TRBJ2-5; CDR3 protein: CASSLGAGGTQYF
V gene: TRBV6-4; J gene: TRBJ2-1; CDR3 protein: CASSDLSSGNNEQFF
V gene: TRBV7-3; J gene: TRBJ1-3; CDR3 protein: CASSLTEGPGNTIYF
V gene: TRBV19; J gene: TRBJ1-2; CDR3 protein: CASSILGPSDGYTF
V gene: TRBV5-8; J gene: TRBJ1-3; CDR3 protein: CASSLDYWASGNTIYF
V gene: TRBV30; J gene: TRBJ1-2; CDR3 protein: CAWRTGPYGYTF
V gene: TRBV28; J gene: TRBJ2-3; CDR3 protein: CASRSDRRATDTQYF
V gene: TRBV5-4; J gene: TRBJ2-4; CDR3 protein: CASSDGLAGTKNIQYF
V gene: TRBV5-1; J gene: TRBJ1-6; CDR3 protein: CASSLEGTGGLNSPLHF
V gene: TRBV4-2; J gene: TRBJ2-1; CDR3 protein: CASSQGQGYNEQFF
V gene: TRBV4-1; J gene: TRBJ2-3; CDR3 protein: CASSQEWGGGFLITDTQYF
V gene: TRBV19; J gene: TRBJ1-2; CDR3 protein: CASNTDRKGYGYTF
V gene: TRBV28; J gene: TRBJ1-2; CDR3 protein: CASSLTGADYGYTF
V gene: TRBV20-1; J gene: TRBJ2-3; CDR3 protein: CSARTTDTQYF
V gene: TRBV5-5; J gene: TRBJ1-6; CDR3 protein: CASSQHAGATNSPLHF
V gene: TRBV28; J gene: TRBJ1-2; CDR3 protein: CASNPDRGNYGYTF
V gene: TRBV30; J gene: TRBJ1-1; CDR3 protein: CAWKRVGANTEAFF
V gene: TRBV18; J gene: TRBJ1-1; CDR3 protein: CASSPRISEAFF
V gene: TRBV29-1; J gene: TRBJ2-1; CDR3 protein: CSVEFGRVDLFF
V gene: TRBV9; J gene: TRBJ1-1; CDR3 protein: CASSPAEVKMNTEAFF
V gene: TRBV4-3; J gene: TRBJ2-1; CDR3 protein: CASSQVRGRGNEQFF